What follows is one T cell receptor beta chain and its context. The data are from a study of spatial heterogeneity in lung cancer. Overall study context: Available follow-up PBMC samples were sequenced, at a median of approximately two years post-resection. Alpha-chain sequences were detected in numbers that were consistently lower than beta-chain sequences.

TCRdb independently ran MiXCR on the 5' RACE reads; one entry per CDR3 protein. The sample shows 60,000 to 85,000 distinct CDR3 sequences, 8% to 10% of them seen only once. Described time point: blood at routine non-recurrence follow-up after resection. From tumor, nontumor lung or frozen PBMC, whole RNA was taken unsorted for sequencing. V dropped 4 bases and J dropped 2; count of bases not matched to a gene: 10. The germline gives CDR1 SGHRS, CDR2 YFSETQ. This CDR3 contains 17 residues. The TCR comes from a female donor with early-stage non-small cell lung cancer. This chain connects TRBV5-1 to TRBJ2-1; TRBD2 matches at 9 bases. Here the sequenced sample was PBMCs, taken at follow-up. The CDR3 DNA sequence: TGCGCCAGCAGCCCCCCCTTAGCGGGAGCTGCCTACAATGAGCAGTTCTTC. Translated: CASSPPLAGAAYNEQFF.